The rows below give T cell receptor beta chains drawn from one sample of a study of neoadjuvant nivolumab and ipilimumab in lung cancer. Sequencing was performed with immunoSEQ multiplex PCR; in TCRdb, only in-frame clones are kept and a portion is missing. The table includes approximately 29,000 clones, roughly nine tenths detected once. Sequenced material: peripheral blood, taken after neoadjuvant nivolumab, alone or with ipilimumab, at or shortly before surgery. These receptors were obtained from an adult with non-small cell lung cancer. CDR3s include the opening cysteine and the closing phenylalanine or tryptophan. D genes are given only for firm matches. Some rows have no size entry. The others give once, few or many, or a class for an expanded clone.

clone size,J gene,D gene,V gene,CDR3 protein,CDR3 DNA
.,TRBJ1-2,.,TRBV7-2,CASSLDGGNYGYTF,TGTGCCAGCAGCTTAGATGGTGGTAACTATGGCTACACCTTC
.,TRBJ2-7,.,TRBV10-1,CASSESRRGTYEQYF,TGCGCCAGCAGTGAGTCGAGAAGGGGAACCTACGAGCAGTACTTC
.,TRBJ1-3,.,TRBV7-2,CASSFPGTSGNTIYF,TGTGCCAGCAGCTTCCCAGGGACCTCTGGAAACACCATATATTTT
few,TRBJ1-6,.,TRBV28,CASSPAIGRTPLHF,TGTGCCAGCAGTCCCGCTATAGGGAGGACACCCCTCCACTTT
.,TRBJ2-3,TRBD2,TRBV7-9,CASSLGSGGADTQYF,TGTGCCAGCAGCTTAGGGAGCGGGGGTGCAGATACGCAGTATTTT
once,TRBJ2-3,.,TRBV7-3,CASSLVHFPSSTDTQYF,TGTGCCAGCAGCTTAGTACATTTCCCTTCTAGCACAGATACGCAGTATTTT
.,TRBJ2-7,.,TRBV29-1,CSVEGRGSDEQYF,TGCAGCGTTGAAGGCAGGGGAAGCGACGAGCAGTACTTC
.,TRBJ2-1,TRBD2,TRBV4-1,CASSQGGTLTVGGVYEQFF,TGCGCCAGCAGCCAGGGGGGGACGTTGACGGTCGGGGGTGTTTATGAGCAGTTCTTC
few,TRBJ1-5,.,TRBV7-6,CASSLSSNQPQHF,TGTGCCAGCAGCTTATCTAGCAATCAGCCCCAGCATTTT
.,TRBJ1-6,TRBD1,TRBV11-1,CASSAGQGPSPLHF,TGTGCCAGCAGCGCCGGACAGGGTCCGTCACCCCTCCACTTT
.,TRBJ1-2,.,TRBV29-1,CSAVSTYGYTF,TGCAGCGCCGTCTCCACCTATGGCTACACCTTC
once,TRBJ2-7,.,TRBV7-9,CASRDSRAYEQYF,TGTGCCAGCAGGGACAGCAGAGCCTACGAGCAGTACTTC
.,TRBJ2-2,TRBD1,TRBV5-1,CASSSGTGGTGELFF,TGCGCCAGCAGCTCCGGGACAGGAGGTACCGGGGAGCTGTTTTTT
.,TRBJ2-1,TRBD2,TRBV19,CASSKRGGDNEQFF,TGTGCCAGTAGTAAGCGGGGGGGGGACAATGAGCAGTTCTTC
.,TRBJ1-5,TRBD1,TRBV2,CASSPDRVNNQPQHF,TGTGCCAGCAGTCCAGACAGGGTAAACAATCAGCCCCAGCATTTT
.,TRBJ2-5,.,TRBV7-2,CASRRRTSLQETQYF,TGTGCCAGCAGACGACGAACTAGCCTACAAGAGACCCAGTACTTC
.,TRBJ1-2,.,TRBV29-1,CSVDPGRDGYTF,TGCAGCGTTGACCCAGGGCGCGACGGCTACACCTTC
.,TRBJ2-5,.,TRBV6-1,CASRLRGWETQYF,TGTGCCAGCAGGCTCAGGGGTTGGGAGACCCAGTACTTC
.,TRBJ1-6,.,TRBV2,CASSPVYNSPLHF,TGTGCCAGCAGTCCCGTCTATAATTCACCCCTCCACTTT
.,TRBJ2-5,TRBD2,TRBV5-1,CASSRGGLAEETQYF,TGCGCCAGCAGCCGTGGGGGACTAGCGGAAGAGACCCAGTACTTC
few,TRBJ2-5,.,TRBV7-9,CASRAYLYSQETQYF,TGTGCCAGCAGAGCCTACCTATACAGCCAAGAGACCCAGTACTTC
.,TRBJ2-5,TRBD1,TRBV7-9,CAIRTGEKVQETQYF,TGTGCCATCAGGACAGGGGAGAAAGTCCAAGAGACCCAGTACTTC
.,TRBJ1-1,.,TRBV6-5,CASSSDGAMNTEAFF,TGTGCCAGCAGTTCCGACGGGGCGATGAACACTGAAGCTTTCTTT
.,TRBJ2-2,TRBD1,TRBV18,CASPPRDRGPNTGELFF,TGTGCCAGCCCCCCCAGAGACAGGGGACCGAACACCGGGGAGCTGTTTTTT
.,TRBJ2-7,.,TRBV5-1,CASSPGSSYEQYF,TGCGCCAGCAGCCCAGGAAGCTCCTACGAGCAGTACTTC
.,TRBJ2-3,TRBD1,TRBV5-1,CASSMGQVGTDTQYF,TGCGCCAGCAGCATGGGACAGGTCGGCACAGATACGCAGTATTTT
.,TRBJ2-3,TRBD1,TRBV5-6,CASSLPQGATDTQYF,TGTGCCAGCAGCTTACCCCAGGGGGCTACAGATACGCAGTATTTT
.,TRBJ2-7,.,TRBV7-9,CASSSHIYLLTYEQYF,TGTGCCAGCAGCTCCCATATTTATCTTCTGACCTACGAGCAGTACTTC
.,TRBJ1-6,TRBD1,TRBV11-3,CASSLDSRTGVNSPLHF,TGTGCCAGCAGCTTAGACTCCCGGACAGGGGTTAATTCACCCCTCCACTTT
.,TRBJ2-5,.,TRBV5-6,CASSTPLGLGGGSQETQYF,TGTGCCAGCAGCACCCCTTTGGGGTTGGGCGGTGGTAGCCAAGAGACCCAGTACTTC
.,TRBJ1-6,.,TRBV5-1,CASSLEEGSGSPLHF,TGCGCCAGCAGCTTGGAGGAGGGTAGTGGTTCACCCCTCCACTTT
.,TRBJ2-5,.,TRBV9,CASSEGGAQYF,TGTGCCAGCAGCGAGGGGGGGGCCCAGTACTTC
once,TRBJ2-3,TRBD2,TRBV5-1,CASSLGASGGTDTQYF,TGCGCCAGCAGCTTGGGTGCTAGCGGGGGCACAGATACGCAGTATTTT
.,TRBJ2-2,.,TRBV10-2,CASMNTGELFF,TGCGCCAGCATGAACACCGGGGAGCTGTTTTTT
.,TRBJ1-3,.,TRBV5-1,CASSLALPGSQNTIYF,TGCGCCAGCAGCTTGGCTCTCCCCGGGAGTCAAAACACCATATATTTT
.,TRBJ1-1,.,TRBV2,CASSYAPAAEAFF,TGTGCCAGCAGTTATGCACCGGCAGCTGAAGCTTTCTTT
.,TRBJ1-5,.,TRBV6-6,CASSYSGDQPQHF,TGTGCCAGCAGTTACTCCGGGGACCAGCCCCAGCATTTT
.,TRBJ1-2,.,TRBV11-1,CASSLGGPYGYTF,TGTGCCAGCAGCTTAGGGGGACCCTATGGCTACACCTTC
.,TRBJ1-1,.,TRBV13,CASSAFGGRVTEAFF,TGTGCCAGCAGCGCCTTTGGGGGGCGAGTCACTGAAGCTTTCTTT
.,TRBJ1-1,.,TRBV7-9,CASSLQGLNTEAFF,TGTGCCAGCAGCTTACAGGGGTTGAACACTGAAGCTTTCTTT
.,TRBJ2-7,TRBD1,TRBV27,CASSWGQDYEQYF,TGTGCCAGCAGTTGGGGACAGGACTACGAGCAGTACTTC
.,TRBJ1-2,.,TRBV6-1,CASSPDIRSNYGYTF,TGTGCCAGCAGTCCAGACATCCGTTCGAACTATGGCTACACCTTC
.,TRBJ1-6,TRBD1,TRBV6-1,CASSETGQGNSPLHF,TGTGCCAGCAGTGAAACGGGACAGGGAAATTCACCCCTCCACTTT
.,TRBJ2-5,TRBD2,TRBV19,CASSPQGLAGGPYQETQYF,TGTGCCAGTAGTCCCCAGGGGCTAGCGGGGGGCCCGTACCAAGAGACCCAGTACTTC
.,TRBJ2-3,.,TRBV5-4,CASSLQQTDTQYF,TGTGCCAGCAGCTTGCAACAAACAGATACGCAGTATTTT
.,TRBJ1-6,.,TRBV6-6,CASSYGDGFNSPLHF,TGTGCCAGCAGTTACGGGGACGGCTTTAATTCACCCCTCCACTTT
.,TRBJ1-2,TRBD1,TRBV5-5,CASSGQGLNYGYTF,TGTGCCAGCAGCGGACAGGGATTGAACTATGGCTACACCTTC
.,TRBJ1-1,TRBD1,TRBV5-1,CASSYTTGGGTEAFF,TGCGCCAGCAGCTACACCACAGGGGGGGGGACTGAAGCTTTCTTT
.,TRBJ1-4,TRBD1,TRBV5-1,CASRLEGQGNEKLFF,TGCGCCAGCAGACTAGAGGGACAGGGAAACGAAAAACTGTTTTTT
.,TRBJ2-1,.,TRBV9,CASSVSHRGGEQFF,TGTGCCAGCAGCGTATCCCACAGGGGAGGTGAGCAGTTCTTC
.,TRBJ2-3,TRBD1,TRBV6-5,CAGTGADTQYF,TGTGCCGGGACAGGGGCAGATACGCAGTATTTT
.,TRBJ2-7,.,TRBV19,CASSIRAASYEQYF,TGTGCCAGTAGTATTCGCGCCGCGTCCTACGAGCAGTACTTC
.,TRBJ1-2,TRBD1,TRBV5-1,CASSLTTGGGYTF,TGCGCCAGCAGCTTGACTACAGGGGGCGGCTACACCTTC
.,TRBJ2-2,.,TRBV4-3,CASSQEMNSWLFF,TGCGCCAGCAGCCAAGAAATGAATAGTTGGTTGTTTTTT
.,TRBJ2-5,.,TRBV27,CASSSPGTPQETQYF,TGTGCCAGCAGTTCACCCGGGACCCCTCAAGAGACCCAGTACTTC
.,TRBJ2-3,TRBD2,TRBV7-9,CASSEAGGTDTQYF,TGTGCCAGCAGCGAGGCGGGGGGCACAGATACGCAGTATTTT
.,TRBJ2-5,TRBD2,TRBV5-1,CASSSGERGAGETQYF,TGCGCCAGCAGCTCTGGGGAGCGGGGGGCCGGTGAGACCCAGTACTTC
.,TRBJ1-2,TRBD1,TRBV19,CASSMGQGVTGYTF,TGTGCCAGTAGTATGGGACAGGGGGTAACAGGCTACACCTTC
.,TRBJ2-3,.,TRBV7-8,CASSLARRQGTDTQYF,TGTGCCAGCAGCTTAGCAAGGAGACAGGGCACAGATACGCAGTATTTT